The clone carrying this TCR beta chain has just a few counts. Antigen unknown. This sample is part of a study of a mutant IDH1 vaccine in newly diagnosed glioma. Sequencing used immunoSEQ multiplex PCR; TCRdb keeps in-frame clones, though not all of them. This sample has roughly 22,000 clones, with about 90% found just once. There are 15 residues in the CDR3. Germline V gives CDR1 SEHNR, CDR2 FQNEAQ (reference sequence). Trimming removed 4 bases from V and 3 bases from J; junction bases left unmatched: 5. Time point defined: week 11, during vaccination. Every vaccine dose comprised 300 ug of mutant IDH1 20-mer peptide plus topical imiquimod. Study-wide results and caveats: Pseudoprogression seemed unrelated to changes in top peripheral T cell clonotypes.

This clonotype was obtained from a woman in her 40s with glioma. The sequences come from PBMCs, collected from a glioma patient whose treatment included an IDH1 peptide vaccine. This rearrangement joins TRBV7-9 to TRBJ1-1; 10 positions agree with TRBD1. In DNA, the CDR3 is TGTGCCAGCAGCTCAACCGGGACAGGGGACACTGAAGCTTTCTTT. Residues: CASSSTGTGDTEAFF. Complete variable domain (other parts from reference TRBV7-9 and TRBJ1-1): DTGVSQNPRHKITKRGQNVTFRCDPISEHNRLYWYRQTLGQGPEFLTYFQNEAQLEKSRLLSDRFSAERPKGSFSTLEIQRTEQGDSAMYLCASSSTGTGDTEAFFGQGTRLTVV.